The 6 T cell receptor beta chains below were found in one sample sequenced in a study of blood T cell repertoires in COVID-19. Generated by immunoSEQ multiplex PCR, the TCRdb table keeps only in-frame clones and is missing some. Here the sample spans around 250,000 clones, around 83% being singletons. Sequencing was performed on peripheral blood. These receptors were taken from a man older than 75 with acute or convalescent COVID-19.

The chain recombines TRBV24-1 with TRBJ1-2; D possibly corresponds to TRBD1 (5 bases). The ends were cut back, 0 bases at V and 8 bases at J, with 12 bases in the middle. This CDR3 region has 14 residues. Germline CDR1 KGHDR, CDR2 SFDVKD. The CDR3: CATSDLNRFDGYTF. CDR3 nucleotides: TGTGCCACCAGTGATTTGAACAGGTTCGACGGCTACACCTTC.

The gene calls are TRBV6-5 and TRBJ1-1; D perhaps matches TRBD1 (5 bases). With 10 bases removed from V and 6 bases from J, the gap between germline ends came to 18 bases. Germline V gene sequence: CDR1 MNHEY, CDR2 SVGAGI. The CDR3 has 13 residues. The DNA of the CDR3 is TGTGCCACCCTGACAGTGCTCCACGCTGAAGCTTTCTTT. Translation: CATLTVLHAEAFF.

This chain joins TRBV18 and TRBJ1-1; D gene uncertain. The CDR3 sequence is 14 residues long. Germline loops: CDR1 KGHSH, CDR2 LQKENI. Between the trimmed V and J ends, which lost 0 bases and 4 bases, there was a span of 9 bases. Here the CDR3 DNA reads TGTGCCAGCTCACCACCGGAGCCGGGCACTGAAGCTTTCTTT. Translated: CASSPPEPGTEAFF.

V usage is TRBV6-6 and J usage is TRBJ2-1, with TRBD2 matching over 8 bases. CDR3 size: 15 residues. Unmatched junction bases numbered 12, after V lost 8 bases and J lost 6 bases. Per the germline V gene, CDR1 is MNHNY and CDR2 is SVGAGI (reference sequence). CDR3 in DNA: TGTGCCAGCGCTCTGCTGGCGGGAGGCGGCAATGAGCAGTTCTTC. The encoded protein is CASALLAGGGNEQFF.

The chain combines TRBV30 with TRBJ2-2; the D gene is possibly TRBD1 (5 bases). The CDR3 is 14 residues long. Germline V gene data show CDR1 as GTSNPN and CDR2 as SVGIG (reference sequence). Trimming cost V 5 bases and J 4 bases, with 14 bases left between them. In nucleotides, the CDR3 is TGTGCCTGGGCCCAGGGATTGGGCACCGGGGAGCTGTTTTTT. This encodes CAWAQGLGTGELFF.

The rearrangement links TRBV27 to TRBJ1-5, with D maybe TRBD1 (6 bases). Germline V lookup: CDR1 MNHEY, CDR2 SMNVEV (reference sequence). Trimming took 3 bases from V and 7 from J, leaving 13 bases between them. The CDR3 loop spans 14 amino acids. CDR3 region: CASSFSRGLQPQHF. Here the CDR3 DNA reads TGTGCCAGCAGTTTCTCCAGGGGTTTACAGCCCCAGCATTTT.